This T cell receptor (beta chain) was recovered during a study of CD8+CD57+ T cells in acquired aplastic anemia. Study in general: Mean DNA quantity obtained from sorted CD4+ and CD8+ cells was 3 to 4 ug.

Genomic DNA served as template for TCR beta VDJ and CDR3 profiling. MiXCR was run by TCRdb on the reads, yielding one entry per CDR3 protein. The table has approximately 130,000 distinct CDR3 sequences, around two fifths seen once. Study observations and caveats: Patient and control CD8+ Simpson's diversity was not significantly different.

The table lists this clonotype with a few counts. Antigen specificity is unknown. Trimming removed 6 bases from V and 6 bases from J, with 15 bases in between. In germline, CDR1 is MNHEY, CDR2 SMNVEV (reference sequence). This CDR3 region has 15 residues. The TCR originated in a human donor in good health, serving as a control. The sequenced sample was sorted CD4+, CD8+, or CD8+CD57+ T cells (not recorded which) from PBMCs. The chain links TRBV27 to TRBJ1-6, with unresolved D. The CDR3: CASSHLVGGNSPLHF. Here the CDR3 DNA reads TGTGCCAGCAGCCACCTGGTAGGAGGTAATTCACCCCTCCACTTT.